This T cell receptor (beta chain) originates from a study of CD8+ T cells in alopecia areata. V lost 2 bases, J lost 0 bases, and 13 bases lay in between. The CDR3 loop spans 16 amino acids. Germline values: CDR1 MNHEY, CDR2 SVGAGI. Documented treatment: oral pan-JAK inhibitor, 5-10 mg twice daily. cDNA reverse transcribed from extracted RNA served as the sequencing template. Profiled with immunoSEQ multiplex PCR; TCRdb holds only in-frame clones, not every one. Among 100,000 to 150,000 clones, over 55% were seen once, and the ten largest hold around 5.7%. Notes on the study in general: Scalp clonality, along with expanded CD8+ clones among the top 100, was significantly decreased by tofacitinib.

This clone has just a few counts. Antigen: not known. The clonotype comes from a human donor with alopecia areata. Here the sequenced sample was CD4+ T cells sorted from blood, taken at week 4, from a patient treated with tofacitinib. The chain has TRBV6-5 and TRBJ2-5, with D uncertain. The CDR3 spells CASSYDLYRYQETQYF. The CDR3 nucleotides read TGTGCCAGCAGTTACGACCTTTACCGGTACCAAGAGACCCAGTACTTC.